This TCR beta chain originates from a study of early T cells in non-severe SARS-CoV-2 infection. The study's findings and limits: Comparison of clonotypes with VDJdb favored anti-spike CD8 responses while missing private and CD4 specificities.

This clonotype occurred a few times. What it recognizes is unknown. Per germline, CDR1 DFQATT and CDR2 SNEGSKA (reference sequence). V was clipped by 5 bases and J by 7 bases, with 27 bases between them. This CDR3 is built from 17 residues. TCRdb passed the 5' RACE reads through MiXCR, listing each CDR3 protein once. The table records around 64,000 distinct CDR3 sequences, around 10% of them present only once. This TCR derives from an adult who was a healthcare worker with PCR-confirmed SARS-CoV-2 infection or an uninfected control (not recorded which). The rearrangement uses TRBV20-1 and TRBJ1-5, with D maybe TRBD1 (5 bases). The sample in question was whole blood, obtained at baseline. In DNA, the CDR3 is TGCAGTGCTGCAAAAGCGTCGAGACGGGACGGCAGACAGCCCCAGCATTTT. Translated: CSAAKASRRDGRQPQHF.